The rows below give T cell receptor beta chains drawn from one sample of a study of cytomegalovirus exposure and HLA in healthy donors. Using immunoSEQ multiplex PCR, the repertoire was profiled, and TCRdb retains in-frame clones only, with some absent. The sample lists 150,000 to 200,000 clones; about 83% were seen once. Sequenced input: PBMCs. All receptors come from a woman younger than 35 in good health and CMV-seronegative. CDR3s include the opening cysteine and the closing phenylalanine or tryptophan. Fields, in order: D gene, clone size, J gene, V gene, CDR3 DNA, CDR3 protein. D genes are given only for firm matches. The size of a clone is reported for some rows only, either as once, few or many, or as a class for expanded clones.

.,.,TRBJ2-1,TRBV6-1,TGTGCCAGCGTTCTCAGGGGTTACTACAATGAGCAGTTCTTC,CASVLRGYYNEQFF
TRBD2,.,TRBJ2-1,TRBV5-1,TGCGCCAGCAGTGGCGGTAGACTGGGAACAACTAGCGGGAGCGGGAATGAGCAGTTCTTC,CASSGGRLGTTSGSGNEQFF
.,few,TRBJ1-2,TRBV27,TGTGCCAGCAGTTTATCGTACTACTATGGCTACACCTTC,CASSLSYYYGYTF
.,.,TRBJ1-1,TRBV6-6,TGTGCCAGCAGTTTCGACAGGCACACTGAAGCTTTCTTT,CASSFDRHTEAFF
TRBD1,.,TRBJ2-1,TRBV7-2,TGTGCCAGCAGCCCCCGGGACAGCTCCTACAATGAGCAGTTCTTC,CASSPRDSSYNEQFF
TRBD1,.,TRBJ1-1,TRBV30,TGTGCCTGGAGTGTTTGGACAGGCCGGAACACTGAAGCTTTCTTT,CAWSVWTGRNTEAFF
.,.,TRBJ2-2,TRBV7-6,TGTGCCAGCAGCTTGGGGGCAGACGGGGAGCTGTTTTTT,CASSLGADGELFF
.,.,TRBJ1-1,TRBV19,TGTGCCAGTAGTAGTGCGCAGGGGATTAGGGACACTGAAGCTTTCTTT,CASSSAQGIRDTEAFF
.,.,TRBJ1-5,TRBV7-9,TGTGCCAGCAGTCAGGGCGGGGCGGATCAGCCCCAGCATTTT,CASSQGGADQPQHF
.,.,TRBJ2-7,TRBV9,TGTGCCAGCAGCGGCCGGCAGGGGGGCAGCTACGAGCAGTACTTC,CASSGRQGGSYEQYF
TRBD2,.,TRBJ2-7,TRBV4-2,TGTGCCAGCAGCCAAGATTTCGGGAGGGGCCAAATCTACGAGCAGTACTTC,CASSQDFGRGQIYEQYF
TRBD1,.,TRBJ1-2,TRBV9,TGTGCCAGCAGCATTACCGGACAGGGCGCTGGCTACACCTTC,CASSITGQGAGYTF
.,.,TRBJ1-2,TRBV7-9,TGTGCCAGCAGCTCGACAGGAGGAAGCTATGGCTACACCTTC,CASSSTGGSYGYTF
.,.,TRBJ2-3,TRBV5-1,TGCGCCAGCAGCTTGGAAGGGGGTAGCCGCACGGATACGCAGTATTTT,CASSLEGGSRTDTQYF
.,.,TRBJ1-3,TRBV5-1,TGCGCCAGCAGCCCGGCGGGCCTCTCTGGAAACACCATATATTTT,CASSPAGLSGNTIYF
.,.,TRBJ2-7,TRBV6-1,TGTGCCAGCAGTGGACAGGACCCCTCCTACGAGCAGTACTTC,CASSGQDPSYEQYF
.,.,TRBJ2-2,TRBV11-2,TGTGCCAGCAGCCCCCGAACGTACGGTCCCGGGGAGCTGTTTTTT,CASSPRTYGPGELFF
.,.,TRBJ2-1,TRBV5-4,TGTGCCAGCAGCGAGGCGGGAAGCTCCTACAATGAGCAGTTCTTC,CASSEAGSSYNEQFF
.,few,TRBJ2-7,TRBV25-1,TGTGCCAGCAGCTCCCCGGGGTACGAGCAGTACTTC,CASSSPGYEQYF
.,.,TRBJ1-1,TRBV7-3,TGTGCCAGCAGCTCCGGGGACACATCCACTGAAGCTTTCTTT,CASSSGDTSTEAFF
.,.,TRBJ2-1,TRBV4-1,TGCGCCAGCAGCCCGCGCGTTGTGACTAAAATAGAGCAGTTCTTC,CASSPRVVTKIEQFF
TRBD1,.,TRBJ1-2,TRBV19,TGTGCCAGTAGTAATACAGGGGACGTATGGTATGGCTACACCTTC,CASSNTGDVWYGYTF
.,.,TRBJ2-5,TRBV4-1,TGCGCCAGCAGCCAAGAGTATATTAGGACTATGGAGACCCAGTACTTC,CASSQEYIRTMETQYF
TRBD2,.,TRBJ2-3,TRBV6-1,TGTGCCAGCAGTGAGAGGGCGGGAGGGAGCACAGATACGCAGTATTTT,CASSERAGGSTDTQYF
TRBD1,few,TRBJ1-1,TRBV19,TGTGCCAGTAGTGTCCGGACAGGGTTGACTGAAGCTTTCTTT,CASSVRTGLTEAFF
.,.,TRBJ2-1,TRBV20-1,TGCAGTGGCTCGCGTTACAATGAGCAGTTCTTC,CSGSRYNEQFF
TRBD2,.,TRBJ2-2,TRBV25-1,TGTGCCAGCAGTCCAGGACTAGCCGCCGGGGAGCTGTTTTTT,CASSPGLAAGELFF
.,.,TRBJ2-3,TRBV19,TGTGCCAGTAGTAAATACCCTCAGGGCCTCACTGGAGCAGATACGCAGTATTTT,CASSKYPQGLTGADTQYF
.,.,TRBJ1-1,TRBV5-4,TGTGCCAGCAGCTTGTCGACAGGAGCCAACACTGAAGCTTTCTTT,CASSLSTGANTEAFF
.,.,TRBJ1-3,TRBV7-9,TGTGCCAGCAGCTTACGGGGAACTGGAAACACCATATATTTT,CASSLRGTGNTIYF
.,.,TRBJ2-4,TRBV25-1,TGTGCCAGCAGCGGGGGACGACCCACCAAAAACATTCAGTACTTC,CASSGGRPTKNIQYF
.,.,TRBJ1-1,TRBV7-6,TGTGCCAGCAGCTTAACCGCAGGGGATACGAACACTGAAGCTTTCTTT,CASSLTAGDTNTEAFF
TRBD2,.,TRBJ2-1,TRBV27,TGTGCCAGCAGTTTATGGGTACTAGCGGGAGGGAAATACAATGAGCAGTTCTTC,CASSLWVLAGGKYNEQFF
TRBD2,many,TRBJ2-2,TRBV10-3,TGTGCCATCACCTTAAACAGGGGACTAGCGCCGAACACCGGGGAGCTGTTTTTT,CAITLNRGLAPNTGELFF
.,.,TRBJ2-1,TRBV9,TGTGCCAGCCAGCTAGCAGACCAATACAATGAGCAGTTCTTC,CASQLADQYNEQFF
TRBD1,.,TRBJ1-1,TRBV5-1,TGCGCCAGCAGCTTGGCCCTTGGGACAGGGACTCTGAACACTGAAGCTTTCTTT,CASSLALGTGTLNTEAFF
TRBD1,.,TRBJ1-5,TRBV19,TGTGCCAGTAGTATTTCGACAGGGGTAAGCAATCAGCCCCAGCATTTT,CASSISTGVSNQPQHF
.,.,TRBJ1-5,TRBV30,TGTGCCTGGAGTTCTACCGGAGGCCAGCCCCAGCATTTT,CAWSSTGGQPQHF
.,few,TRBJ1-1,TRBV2,TGTGCCAGCAGTGAACGGGGTTTGAACACTGAAGCTTTCTTT,CASSERGLNTEAFF
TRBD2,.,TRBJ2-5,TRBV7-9,TGTGCCAGCAGCTTGGGACTAGCGGGAGCAGAGACCCAGTACTTC,CASSLGLAGAETQYF